This entry lists 16 T cell receptor beta chains sequenced from one sample in a study of blood T cell repertoires in COVID-19. Here immunoSEQ multiplex PCR was the method, and the copy in TCRdb shows in-frame clones only, minus some. Of 250,000 to 300,000 clones listed, approximately 91% are singletons. Material for sequencing was peripheral blood. The source is a man aged 45-65 years with acute or convalescent COVID-19.

The chain is built from TRBV28 and TRBJ1-4; D is unresolved. V gave up 5 bases and J gave up 8 bases, with 3 bases separating them. This CDR3 region has 10 residues. Germline CDR1 and CDR2: MDHEN and SYDVKM. CDR3 sequence reads: CASSQEKLFF. CDR3 coding DNA: TGTGCCAGCAGTCAGGAAAAACTGTTTTTT.

The V and J genes are TRBV5-1 and TRBJ1-2; 7 nucleotides match TRBD1. The junction had 2 bases not matched to a gene; V was cut back by 3 bases and J by 3 bases. The CDR3 extends over 13 amino acids. Germline CDR1 SGHRS, CDR2 YFSETQ. CDR3 region: CASSSQGDYGYTF. In DNA, the CDR3 is TGCGCCAGCAGCTCTCAGGGGGACTATGGCTACACCTTC.

The chain employs TRBV19 and TRBJ2-1, with 8 bases identical to TRBD1. CDR1 is LNHDA, CDR2 SQIVND, per germline (reference sequence). V lost 1 base, J lost 7 bases, and 12 bases stayed unmatched. This CDR3 region has 17 residues. CDR3 region: CASSIVGGQGAGNEQFF. For the CDR3, the DNA is TGTGCCAGTAGTATAGTAGGGGGGCAGGGGGCGGGTAATGAGCAGTTCTTC.

The J gene is TRBJ1-2, the V gene TRBV25-1; TRBD1 agrees at 7 bases. This CDR3 is built from 15 residues. Trimming at V came to 6 bases and at J to 2 bases, leaving 9 bases not matched to a gene. Germline V gives CDR1 MGHDK, CDR2 SYGVNS. CDR3: CASRGLDRANYGYTF. The CDR3 DNA sequence: TGTGCCAGCAGGGGACTAGACAGGGCCAACTATGGCTACACCTTC.

The genes are TRBV19 and TRBJ1-1; the match to TRBD1 covers 11 bases. CDR1 and CDR2 (germline): LNHDA, SQIVND (reference sequence). This CDR3 region has 16 residues. V lost 3 bases to trimming and J lost 1 base; unmatched junction nucleotides: 4. CDR3 residues: CASSMGQGGGNTEAFF. The CDR3 region has the DNA TGTGCCAGTAGTATGGGACAGGGGGGAGGGAACACTGAAGCTTTCTTT. The variable domain in full, with the rest retrieved from reference TRBV19 and TRBJ1-1, is DGGITQSPKYLFRKEGQNVTLSCEQNLNHDAMYWYRQDPGQGLRLIYYSQIVNDFQKGDIAEGYSVSREKKESFPLTVTSAQKNPTAFYLCASSMGQGGGNTEAFFGQGTRLTVV.

The chain has TRBV10-3 and TRBJ2-1; D is unclear. This CDR3 comprises 16 residues. In germline, CDR1 is ENHRY, CDR2 SYGVKD. The V and J ends lost 6 bases and 0 bases respectively, with 15 bases between them. The CDR3 region has the DNA TGTGCCATCAGCCCTACTACTGCGAGCTCCTACAATGAGCAGTTCTTC. Protein sequence: CAISPTTASSYNEQFF.

This rearrangement joins TRBV1 to TRBJ2-3; TRBD2, as called in the table, went unchecked against the DNA. TRBV1 is labeled a pseudogene. The CDR3 sequence is 18 residues long. Written as DNA, the CDR3 is TGCACCAGCAGCCAACCGGGGACTAGCGGGGGCCTCAGGGATACGCAGTATTTT. This codes for CTSSQPGTSGGLRDTQYF.

The chain joins TRBV30 to TRBJ1-3; no clear D gene. V lost 3 bases and J lost 3, with 15 bases in between. CDR1 GTSNPN and CDR2 SVGIG come from the germline V gene (reference sequence). The CDR3 is 15 residues long. CDR3 region: CAWSPLTGRGNTIYF. In DNA form, the CDR3 reads TGTGCCTGGAGCCCACTAACCGGCCGTGGAAACACCATATATTTT.

The V and J genes are TRBV19 and TRBJ1-4, with D unresolved. Germline loops: CDR1 LNHDA, CDR2 SQIVND (reference sequence). This CDR3 is built from 15 residues. Trimming removed 7 bases at V and 5 bases at J, with 17 bases between. The CDR3 spells CASIIGSGKNEKLFF. The CDR3 DNA sequence: TGTGCCAGTATCATAGGGTCCGGGAAAAATGAAAAACTGTTTTTT.

CDR3 in DNA: TGTGCCAGCACCCTAGGGGACATGTCCTACAATGAGCAGTTCTTC. This translates into CASTLGDMSYNEQFF. The chain employs TRBV7-9 and TRBJ2-1, with D perhaps TRBD1 (6 bases). This CDR3 contains 15 residues. Trimming pared 7 bases from V and 1 base from J, leaving 14 bases between. CDR1 is SEHNR and CDR2 is FQNEAQ in the germline V gene (reference sequence).

The J gene is TRBJ1-4, the V gene TRBV5-1; TRBD1 agrees at 8 bases. Looked up from germline, CDR1 is SGHRS and CDR2 is YFSETQ. With V trimmed by 3 bases and J by 6 bases, 13 bases remained unmatched. The CDR3 length is 17 residues. The CDR3 region is CASSSLRATGEYEKLFF. The CDR3 coding sequence is TGCGCCAGCAGCTCCTTAAGAGCGACAGGGGAGTATGAAAAACTGTTTTTT.

This rearrangement joins TRBV19 to TRBJ2-5; 15 nucleotides align to TRBD2. The CDR3 has 15 amino acids. The germline gives CDR1 LNHDA, CDR2 SQIVND (reference sequence). The junction had 5 bases not matched to a gene; V was cut back by 6 bases and J by 6 bases. CDR3 coding DNA: TGTGCCAGTAGAGGGACTAGCGGGGGGTCGAAGACCCAGTACTTC. Translating it yields CASRGTSGGSKTQYF.

J is TRBJ1-3 and V is TRBV2, with D perhaps TRBD1 (6 bases). The CDR3 runs to 16 residues. With 2 bases removed from V and 0 bases from J, the gap between germline ends came to 11 bases. In germline, CDR1 is SNHLY, CDR2 FYNNEI. This chain's CDR3 is CASSELGAASGNTIYF. The CDR3 nucleotides are TGTGCCAGCAGTGAACTGGGGGCAGCCTCTGGAAACACCATATATTTT.

The genes are TRBV7-9 and TRBJ2-3; D is perhaps TRBD2 (5 bases). The germline V gene encodes CDR1 SEHNR and CDR2 FQNEAQ (reference sequence). The CDR3 totals 14 residues. Trimming took 8 bases from V and 3 from J, leaving 15 bases between them. CDR3 nucleotide sequence: TGTGCCAGCTCTCGGAGAGGGAGAACAGATACGCAGTATTTT. Its translation is CASSRRGRTDTQYF.

The V call is TRBV12-3 or TRBV12-4, the J call TRBJ1-6; 7 bases are a match to TRBD1. Unmatched junction bases numbered 7, after V lost 6 bases and J lost 14 bases. The CDR3 loop spans 12 amino acids. The CDR3 sequence: CASRATGFTLHF. CDR3 sequence (DNA): TGTGCCAGCAGGGCGACAGGGTTTACCCTCCACTTT.

The rearrangement links TRBV29-1 to TRBJ2-3; possibly TRBD1 for D (7 bases). In germline, CDR1 is SQVTM, CDR2 ANQGSEA. V was cut by 7 bases and J by 2 bases, with 13 bases left in between. The CDR3 totals 13 residues. The CDR3 sequence: CSGGTVLTDTQYF. In nucleotides, the CDR3 is TGCAGCGGCGGGACAGTTCTCACAGATACGCAGTATTTT.